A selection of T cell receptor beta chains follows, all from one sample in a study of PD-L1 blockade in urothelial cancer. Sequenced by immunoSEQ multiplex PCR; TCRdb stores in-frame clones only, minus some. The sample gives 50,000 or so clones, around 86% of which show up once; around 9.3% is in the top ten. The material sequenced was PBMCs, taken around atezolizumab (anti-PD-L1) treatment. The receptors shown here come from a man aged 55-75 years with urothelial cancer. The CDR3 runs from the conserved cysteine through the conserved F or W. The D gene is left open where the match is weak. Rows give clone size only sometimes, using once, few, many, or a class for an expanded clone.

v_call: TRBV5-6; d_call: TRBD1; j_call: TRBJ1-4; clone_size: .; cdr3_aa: CASSEGQGRSNEKLFF; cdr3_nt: TGTGCCAGCAGCGAAGGACAGGGACGTTCTAATGAAAAACTGTTTTTT
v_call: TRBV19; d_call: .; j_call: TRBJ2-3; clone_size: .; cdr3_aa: CATSPRQRTDTQYF; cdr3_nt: TGTGCCACGAGTCCGCGACAGCGCACAGATACGCAGTATTTT
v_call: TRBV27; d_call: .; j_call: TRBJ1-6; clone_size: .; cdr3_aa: CASSLGRGYNSPLHF; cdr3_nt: TGTGCCAGCAGTTTAGGGCGGGGATATAATTCACCCCTCCACTTT
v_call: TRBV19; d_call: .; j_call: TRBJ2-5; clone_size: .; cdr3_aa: CASSRDSRETQYF; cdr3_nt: TGTGCCAGTTCTCGCGATAGCCGAGAGACCCAGTACTTC
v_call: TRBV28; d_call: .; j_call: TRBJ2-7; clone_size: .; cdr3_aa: CASTFRGDEQYF; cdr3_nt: TGTGCCAGCACTTTCAGGGGAGACGAGCAGTACTTC
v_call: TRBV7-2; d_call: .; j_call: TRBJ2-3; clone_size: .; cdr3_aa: CASSSRPLTSTDTQYF; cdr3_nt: TGTGCCAGCAGCTCCCGCCCCCTTACTAGCACAGATACGCAGTATTTT
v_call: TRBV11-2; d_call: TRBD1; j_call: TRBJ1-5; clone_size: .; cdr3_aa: CASSFDRGGNQPQHF; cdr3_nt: TGTGCCAGCAGCTTCGACAGGGGGGGCAATCAGCCCCAGCATTTT
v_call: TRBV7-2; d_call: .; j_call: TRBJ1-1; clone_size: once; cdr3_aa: CASSFDGRTEAFF; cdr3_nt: TGTGCCAGCAGCTTCGACGGGAGAACTGAAGCTTTCTTT
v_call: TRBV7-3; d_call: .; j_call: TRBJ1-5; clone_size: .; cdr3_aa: CASSLSQGSNQPQHF; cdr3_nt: TGTGCCAGCAGCTTAAGTCAGGGGAGCAATCAGCCCCAGCATTTT
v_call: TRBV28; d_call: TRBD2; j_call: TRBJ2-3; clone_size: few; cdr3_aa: CASSKRTSGGSRLYF; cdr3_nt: TGTGCCAGCAGTAAAAGGACTAGCGGGGGCTCTCGGCTGTATTTT
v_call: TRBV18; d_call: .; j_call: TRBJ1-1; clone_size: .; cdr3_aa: CASSPGTTLNTEAFF; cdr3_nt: TGTGCCAGCTCACCCGGGACAACCTTGAACACTGAAGCTTTCTTT
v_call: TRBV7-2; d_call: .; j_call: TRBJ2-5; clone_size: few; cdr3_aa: CASSSLDRKETQYF; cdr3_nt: TGTGCCAGCAGCTCATTAGACAGGAAAGAGACCCAGTACTTC
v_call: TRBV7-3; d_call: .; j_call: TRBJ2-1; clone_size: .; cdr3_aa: CASSSIEGNEQFF; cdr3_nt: TGTGCCAGCAGCTCAATAGAGGGCAATGAGCAGTTCTTC
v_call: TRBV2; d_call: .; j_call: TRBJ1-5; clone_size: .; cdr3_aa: CASSASNRNQPQHF; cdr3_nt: TGTGCCAGCAGCGCTAGTAACAGGAATCAGCCCCAGCATTTT
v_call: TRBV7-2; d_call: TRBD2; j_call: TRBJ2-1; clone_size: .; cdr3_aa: CASSWTSSPYNEQFF; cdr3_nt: TGTGCCAGCAGCTGGACTAGTAGCCCCTACAATGAGCAGTTCTTC
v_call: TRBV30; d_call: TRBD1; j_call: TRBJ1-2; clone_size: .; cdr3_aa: CAWSRPGQGVVGYTF; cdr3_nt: TGTGCCTGGAGCCGACCGGGACAGGGGGTAGTAGGCTACACCTTC
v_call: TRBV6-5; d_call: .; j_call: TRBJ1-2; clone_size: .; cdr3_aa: CASRSTAYGYTF; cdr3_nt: TGTGCCAGCAGGTCGACAGCTTATGGCTACACCTTC
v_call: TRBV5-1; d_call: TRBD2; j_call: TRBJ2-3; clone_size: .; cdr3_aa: CASSWGSGGTDTQYF; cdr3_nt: TGCGCCAGCAGCTGGGGTAGCGGGGGCACAGATACGCAGTATTTT
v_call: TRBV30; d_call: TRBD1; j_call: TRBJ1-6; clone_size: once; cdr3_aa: CAWMVKGANSPLHF; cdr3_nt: TGTGCCTGGATGGTAAAGGGGGCGAATTCACCCCTCCACTTT
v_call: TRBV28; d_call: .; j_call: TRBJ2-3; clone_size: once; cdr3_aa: CASSLARGGATDTQYF; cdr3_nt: TGTGCCAGCAGTTTAGCTAGGGGGGGGGCCACAGATACGCAGTATTTT
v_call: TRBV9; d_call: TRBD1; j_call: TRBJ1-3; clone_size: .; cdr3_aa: CASSVDPGQGSGNTIYF; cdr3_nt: TGTGCCAGCAGCGTAGATCCCGGACAGGGCTCTGGAAACACCATATATTTT
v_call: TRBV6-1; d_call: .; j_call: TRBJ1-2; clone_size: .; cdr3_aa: CASWRDLSDGYTF; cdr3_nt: TGTGCCAGTTGGAGGGATCTTTCCGATGGCTACACCTTC
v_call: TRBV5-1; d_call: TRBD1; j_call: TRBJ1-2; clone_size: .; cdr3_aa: CASSPSWTGISSYTF; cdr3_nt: TGCGCCAGCAGCCCCTCGTGGACAGGGATTTCTTCCTACACCTTC
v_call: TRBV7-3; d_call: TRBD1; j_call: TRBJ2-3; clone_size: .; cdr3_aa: CASSAAGTGHVTQYF; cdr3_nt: TGTGCCAGCAGCGCCGCCGGGACAGGGCATGTTACGCAGTATTTT
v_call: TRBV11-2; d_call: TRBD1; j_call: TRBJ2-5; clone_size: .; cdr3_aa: CASSPPQGVAETQYF; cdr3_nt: TGTGCCAGCAGCCCTCCGCAGGGGGTGGCGGAGACCCAGTACTTC
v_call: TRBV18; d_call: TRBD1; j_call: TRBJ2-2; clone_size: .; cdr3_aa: CASSSSGTGVTGELFF; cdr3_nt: TGTGCCAGCTCATCTTCCGGGACAGGGGTCACCGGGGAGCTGTTTTTT
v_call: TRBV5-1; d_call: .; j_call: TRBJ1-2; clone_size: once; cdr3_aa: CASSGSSFGYTF; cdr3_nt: TGCGCCAGCTCCGGGTCTAGCTTCGGCTACACCTTC
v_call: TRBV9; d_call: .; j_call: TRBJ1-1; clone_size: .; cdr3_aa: CASKSDSTEAFF; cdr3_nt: TGTGCCAGCAAGTCGGACAGCACTGAAGCTTTCTTT
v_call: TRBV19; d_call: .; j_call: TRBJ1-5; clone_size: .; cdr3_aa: CASSIMQGNNQPQHF; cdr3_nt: TGTGCCAGTAGTATAATGCAGGGGAACAATCAGCCCCAGCATTTT
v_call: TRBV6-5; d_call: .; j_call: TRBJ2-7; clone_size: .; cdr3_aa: CASSLRRGDYEQYF; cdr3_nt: TGTGCCAGCAGTCTCAGACGGGGAGACTACGAGCAGTACTTC
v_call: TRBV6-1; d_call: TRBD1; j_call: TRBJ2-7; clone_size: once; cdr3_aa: CASSGGQGVNEQYF; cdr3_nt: TGTGCCAGCAGTGGAGGCCAGGGGGTGAACGAGCAGTACTTC
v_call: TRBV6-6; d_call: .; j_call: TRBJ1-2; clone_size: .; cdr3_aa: CASILAPRGIYGYTF; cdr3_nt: TGTGCCAGCATCCTGGCTCCTCGAGGGATCTATGGCTACACCTTC
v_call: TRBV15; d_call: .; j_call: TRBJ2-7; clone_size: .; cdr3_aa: CATSREGGSYEQYF; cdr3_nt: TGTGCCACCAGCAGAGAAGGGGGTTCCTACGAGCAGTACTTC
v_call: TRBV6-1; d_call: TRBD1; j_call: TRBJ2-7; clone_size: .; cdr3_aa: CASVGQGFKYF; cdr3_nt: TGTGCCAGCGTGGGACAGGGGTTCAAGTACTTC
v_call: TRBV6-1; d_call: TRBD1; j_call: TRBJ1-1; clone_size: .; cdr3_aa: CASLKGAGTEAFF; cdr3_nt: TGTGCCAGCCTCAAGGGGGCGGGAACTGAAGCTTTCTTT
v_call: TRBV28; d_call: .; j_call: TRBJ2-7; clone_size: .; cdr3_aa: CASSFISGVNYEQYF; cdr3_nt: TGTGCCAGCAGTTTTATATCCGGGGTCAACTACGAGCAGTACTTC
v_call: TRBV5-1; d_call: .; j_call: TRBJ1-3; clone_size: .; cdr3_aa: CASSLRQPGNTIYF; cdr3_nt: TGCGCCAGCAGCTTGCGACAACCCGGAAACACCATATATTTT
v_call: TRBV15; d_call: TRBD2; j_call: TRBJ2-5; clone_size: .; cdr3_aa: CATSRGAGGEETQYF; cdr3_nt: TGTGCCACCAGCAGAGGAGCGGGGGGGGAAGAGACCCAGTACTTC
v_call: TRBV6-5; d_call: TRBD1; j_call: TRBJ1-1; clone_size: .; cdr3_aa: CASQGVRTEAFF; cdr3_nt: TGTGCCAGCCAGGGGGTCAGGACTGAAGCTTTCTTT
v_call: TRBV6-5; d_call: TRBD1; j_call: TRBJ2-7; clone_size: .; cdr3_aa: CASSYWIQGAGEQYF; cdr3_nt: TGTGCCAGCAGTTACTGGATACAGGGGGCAGGGGAGCAGTACTTC
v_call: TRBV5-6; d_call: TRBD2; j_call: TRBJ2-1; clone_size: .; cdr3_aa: CASLGGRGYNEQFF; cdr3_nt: TGTGCCAGTTTAGGAGGGCGGGGGTACAATGAGCAGTTCTTC
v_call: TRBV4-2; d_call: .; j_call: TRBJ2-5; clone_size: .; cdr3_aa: CASSQSLQETQYF; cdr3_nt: TGTGCCAGCAGCCAATCCTTACAAGAGACCCAGTACTTC
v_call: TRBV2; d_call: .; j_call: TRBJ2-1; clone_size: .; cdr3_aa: CASSEPELWTDKTYNEQFF; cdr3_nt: TGTGCCAGCAGTGAACCGGAACTATGGACAGACAAAACCTACAATGAGCAGTTCTTC
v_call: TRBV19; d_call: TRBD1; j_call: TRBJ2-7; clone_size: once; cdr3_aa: CASTSAGTGVYEQYF; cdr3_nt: TGTGCCAGTACCAGCGCCGGGACAGGGGTCTACGAGCAGTACTTC
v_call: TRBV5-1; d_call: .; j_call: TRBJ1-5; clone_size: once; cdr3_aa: CASSLSGRESNQPQHF; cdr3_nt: TGCGCCAGCAGCTTGTCGGGCCGGGAGTCCAATCAGCCCCAGCATTTT
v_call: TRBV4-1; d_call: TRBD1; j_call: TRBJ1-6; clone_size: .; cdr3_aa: CASSQAPGQGGSPLHF; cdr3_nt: TGCGCCAGCAGCCAAGCACCGGGACAGGGTGGGTCACCCCTCCACTTT
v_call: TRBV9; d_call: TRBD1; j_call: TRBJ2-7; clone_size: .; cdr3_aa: CASSVSGTGAYEQYF; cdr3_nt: TGTGCCAGCAGCGTGTCCGGGACAGGGGCCTACGAGCAGTACTTC
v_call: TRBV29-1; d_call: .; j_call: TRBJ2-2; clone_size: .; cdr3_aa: CSVERTVNTGELFF; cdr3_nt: TGCAGCGTTGAGAGGACAGTGAACACCGGGGAGCTGTTTTTT
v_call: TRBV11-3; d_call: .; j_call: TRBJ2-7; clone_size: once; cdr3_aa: CASSLGGTYEQYF; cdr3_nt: TGTGCCAGCAGCTTAGGCGGGACCTACGAGCAGTACTTC